Following are 13 T cell receptor beta chains from one sample sequenced in a study of T cell responses to AZD1222 COVID-19 vaccine. Method: immunoSEQ multiplex PCR; TCRdb's copy keeps in-frame clones and lacks some. The sample consists of under 110,000 clones, approximately 87% of them appearing once. The starting material was peripheral blood, obtained on day 0 of AZD1222 vaccination. These receptors all come from an adult in good health.

V is TRBV7-2 and J is TRBJ1-1; D is possibly TRBD1 (5 bases). Trimming took 3 bases from V and 1 from J, leaving 9 bases between them. The CDR3 totals 14 residues. Germline loops: CDR1 SGHTA, CDR2 FQGNSA. This chain's CDR3 is CASSFRTGNTEAFF. Written as DNA, the CDR3 is TGTGCCAGCAGCTTTAGAACAGGGAACACTGAAGCTTTCTTT.

This clone was observed once. The chain uses TRBV19 and TRBJ1-2; D not resolved. Germline V gene data show CDR1 as LNHDA and CDR2 as SQIVND (reference sequence). V was pared by 3 bases and J by 2 bases, with 4 bases between. This CDR3 spans 12 amino acids. The CDR3 region is CASSMENYGYTF. The CDR3 DNA follows: TGTGCCAGTAGTATGGAAAACTATGGCTACACCTTC. The full variable domain, with the rest looked up from reference TRBV19 and TRBJ1-2, is DGGITQSPKYLFRKEGQNVTLSCEQNLNHDAMYWYRQDPGQGLRLIYYSQIVNDFQKGDIAEGYSVSREKKESFPLTVTSAQKNPTAFYLCASSMENYGYTFGSGTRLTVV.

The gene calls are TRBV5-1 and TRBJ1-2, with 8 bases lining up with TRBD1. Germline values: CDR1 SGHRS, CDR2 YFSETQ. The CDR3 covers 14 residues. Trimming at V came to 4 bases and at J to 8 bases, leaving 10 bases not matched to a gene. The CDR3 DNA sequence: TGCGCCAGCAGCCCCACGACAGGGGCGATGGGCTACACCTTC. Amino acids: CASSPTTGAMGYTF.

The chain uses TRBV6-4 and TRBJ2-3; 15 nucleotides line up with TRBD2. V was pared by 3 bases and J by 5 bases, with 6 bases of the junction left unmatched. The CDR3 is made up of 17 amino acids. The V gene's germline CDR1 is MRHNA and CDR2 SNTAGT. The CDR3 sequence: CASSETRTSGRGDTQYF. DNA for the CDR3: TGTGCCAGCAGTGAAACGAGGACTAGCGGGAGGGGAGATACGCAGTATTTT.

This chain connects TRBV5-4 to TRBJ2-7; 9 bases are a match to TRBD1. V lost 0 bases, J lost 4 bases, and 2 bases stayed unmatched. Looked up from germline, CDR1 is SGHNT and CDR2 is YYREEE (reference sequence). The CDR3 has 14 amino acids. Written as DNA, the CDR3 is TGTGCCAGCAGCTTGGAACAGGGGGCATACGAGCAGTACTTC. This codes for CASSLEQGAYEQYF.

The chain uses TRBV4-3 and TRBJ1-2; no reliable D call. The CDR3 extends over 14 amino acids. Trimming took 0 bases from V and 4 from J, leaving 9 bases between them. Germline-derived CDR1 and CDR2 are LGHNA and YSLEER. The CDR3, as DNA: TGCGCCAGCAGCCAAGATAAATACGGCTATGGCTACACCTTC. Translated, it gives CASSQDKYGYGYTF.

V and J are TRBV5-1 and TRBJ2-7, with 10 bases identical to TRBD2. Trimming at V came to 4 bases and at J to 1 base, leaving 5 bases not matched to a gene. There are 15 residues in the CDR3. From germline, CDR1 is SGHRS and CDR2 YFSETQ. The CDR3 bases are TGCGCCAGCAGCCGCACTAGCGGGAAATCCTACGAGCAGTACTTC. Amino acid sequence: CASSRTSGKSYEQYF.

V usage is TRBV7-2 and J usage is TRBJ1-4; D is unresolved. V lost 5 bases to trimming and J lost 8 bases, with 21 bases between them. The CDR3 has 16 residues. CDR1 SGHTA and CDR2 FQGNSA come from the germline V gene. CDR3 bases: TGTGCCAGCAGCATCGGAGGTGCGGGAGTGGGGGAAAAACTGTTTTTT. It specifies CASSIGGAGVGEKLFF.

The chain uses TRBV4-1 and TRBJ2-5; no firm D call. V shed 1 base and J shed 4 bases, with 7 bases lying between them. Germline CDR1 MGHRA, CDR2 YSYEKL. This CDR3 has 13 amino acids. In DNA, the CDR3 is TGCGCCAGCAGCCAAGGAGTTGGAGAGACCCAGTACTTC. Translated, it gives CASSQGVGETQYF.

This clone was detected only once. V and J are TRBV3-1 (or the pseudogene TRBV3-2) and TRBJ2-3, with D hard to call. Trimming cost V 3 bases and J 4 bases, with 8 bases left between them. The V gene's germline CDR1 is LGHDT and CDR2 YNNKEL (reference sequence). This CDR3 is built from 13 residues. In DNA, the CDR3 is TGTGCCAGCAGCCATAGTTCCTCAGATACGCAGTATTTT. Translated, it gives CASSHSSSDTQYF.

This clone occurred once. This chain connects TRBV11-2 to TRBJ1-2, with D unclear. CDR3 length equals 15 residues. Germline V gene lookup returns CDR1 SGHAT and CDR2 FQNNGV. The V end lost 0 bases, the J end lost 4 bases, and 12 bases lay between the germline ends. CDR3 amino acids: CASSLDRSVPYGYTF. As DNA, the CDR3 is TGTGCCAGCAGCTTAGATCGTTCTGTGCCCTATGGCTACACCTTC.

The chain carries TRBV28 and TRBJ2-4; D unclear. The V and J ends lost 10 bases and 2 bases respectively, with 12 bases between them. The length of the CDR3 is 13 residues. Germline lookup yields CDR1 MDHEN and CDR2 SYDVKM. CDR3 residues: CATAPYTKNIQYF. The CDR3 nucleotides read TGTGCCACCGCGCCGTATACCAAAAACATTCAGTACTTC.

A few counts support this clone. The V call is TRBV2, the J call TRBJ1-1; 9 bases fit TRBD1. The CDR3 contains 13 residues. With V trimmed by 6 bases and J by 5 bases, 4 bases remained unmatched. Germline V gene sequence: CDR1 SNHLY, CDR2 FYNNEI. The CDR3 bases are TGTGCCAGCAGGGACAGGGGCCGGACTGAAGCTTTCTTT. This codes for CASRDRGRTEAFF.